These 10 T cell receptor beta chains originate from one sample sequenced in a study of blood T cell repertoires in COVID-19. Generated by immunoSEQ multiplex PCR, the TCRdb table keeps only in-frame clones and is missing some. The sample carries more than 250,000 clones, roughly 89% recorded once. Sequencing input: PBMCs or T cells enriched from blood (not recorded which). The receptor source for this set is a woman younger than 30 with acute COVID-19.

The chain couples TRBV7-8 to TRBJ2-7; D possibly corresponds to TRBD2 (6 bases). V was cut by 5 bases and J by 4 bases, with 21 bases left in between. Germline V CDR1 and CDR2: SGHVS, FQNEAQ. CDR3 size: 16 residues. The CDR3 nucleotides read TGTGCCAGCAGCGTGGGCCCCCGGAGACTAGGGTACGAGCAGTACTTC. This sequence encodes CASSVGPRRLGYEQYF.

The chain recombines TRBV9 with TRBJ2-5; D is possibly TRBD1 (8 bases). CDR3 length: 14 residues. V dropped 2 bases and J dropped 5 bases, with 13 bases sitting between them. CDR1 is SGDLS, CDR2 YYNGEE, per germline. CDR3 region: CASSVKQGGETQYF. Written as DNA, the CDR3 is TGTGCCAGCAGCGTGAAACAGGGGGGGGAGACCCAGTACTTC.

This chain links TRBV9 with TRBJ1-4, with D possibly being TRBD1 (5 bases). This CDR3 has 18 amino acids. CDR1 and CDR2 from the germline V gene are SGDLS and YYNGEE. V lost 0 bases and J 4 bases, leaving 19 bases between the germline ends. The CDR3 loop reads CASSVDLSTASNNEKLFF. The CDR3 DNA reads TGTGCCAGCAGCGTAGACCTTTCGACAGCCAGCAATAATGAAAAACTGTTTTTT.

The CDR3 region has the DNA TGTGCCACCAGTGAATCGGGACTAGCGGGAGGGCCCTACAATGAGCAGTTCTTC. Its translation: CATSESGLAGGPYNEQFF. This chain uses TRBV24-1 with TRBJ2-1, with TRBD2 matching 16 bases. Losses at the gene ends were 4 bases for V and 2 bases for J; bases not matched to a gene: 4. This CDR3 has 18 amino acids. Germline CDR1 is KGHDR and CDR2 is SFDVKD.

The V and J genes are TRBV5-1 and TRBJ1-5; D possibly corresponds to TRBD1 (6 bases). V was clipped by 1 base and J by 6 bases, with 14 bases between them. This CDR3 spans 15 amino acids. Germline lookup yields CDR1 SGHRS and CDR2 YFSETQ. This CDR3 is CASSLNGGAGQPQHF. The DNA of the CDR3 is TGCGCCAGCAGCTTGAATGGGGGGGCGGGTCAGCCCCAGCATTTT.

The CDR3 here is CASSVGGQGRDEQFF. Here the CDR3 DNA reads TGTGCCAGCAGCGTAGGTGGGCAGGGAAGAGATGAGCAGTTCTTC. The chain couples TRBV9 to TRBJ2-1; TRBD1 is a possible D gene (5 bases). This CDR3 comprises 15 residues. CDR1 and CDR2 (germline): SGDLS, YYNGEE. Deletions cut 0 bases from V and 8 bases from J, with 15 bases between.

The chain links TRBV4-1 to TRBJ1-2; TRBD1 agrees at 8 bases. This CDR3 comprises 18 residues. J lost 3 bases, V lost 2 bases, and 14 bases had no gene match. The V gene's germline CDR1 is MGHRA and CDR2 YSYEKL. Here the CDR3 DNA reads TGCGCCAGCAGCCAATTTCGGACAGGGTTCGGGCTCGACTATGGCTACACCTTC. This gives the protein CASSQFRTGFGLDYGYTF.

The chain couples TRBV29-1 to TRBJ2-1; 7 bases map to TRBD1. The CDR3 extends over 14 amino acids. V lost 2 bases and J lost 7; bases outside the gene matches: 8. Germline assignment: CDR1 SQVTM and CDR2 ANQGSEA. The CDR3, as DNA: TGCAGCGTTGAAAAACCGACAGGGTTGAATGAGCAGTTCTTC. Translation: CSVEKPTGLNEQFF.

The V call is TRBV30, the J call TRBJ1-2; 7 bases fit TRBD1. The trim removed 5 bases at V and 5 bases at J, leaving 8 bases unmatched. CDR3 length equals 13 residues. CDR1 is GTSNPN and CDR2 is SVGIG in the germline V gene (reference sequence). The CDR3: CAWEPETGYGYTF. The DNA for the CDR3 is TGTGCCTGGGAACCAGAGACAGGGTATGGCTACACCTTC.

The chain recombines TRBV3-1 (or the pseudogene TRBV3-2) with TRBJ2-7; D is possibly TRBD1 (7 bases). The CDR3 has 14 amino acids. Deletions cut 5 bases from V and 2 bases from J, with 13 bases between. The germline V gene has CDR1 LGHDT and CDR2 YNNKEL (reference sequence). CDR3: CASSSDREAYEQYF. CDR3 nucleotide sequence: TGTGCCAGCAGCTCCGACAGGGAGGCCTACGAGCAGTACTTC.